The 6 T cell receptor beta chains reported below all come from one sample, sequenced in a study of CD8+CD57+ T cells in acquired aplastic anemia. Before being chosen for sequencing, patients had shown CD8+CD57+ cell expansion by flow cytometry. Template material for TCR beta VDJ and CDR3 profiling consisted of genomic DNA. TCRdb analysed the reads with MiXCR anew, one entry per CDR3 protein. The sample gives around 190,000 distinct CDR3 sequences, about 44% of which show up once; 10% to 15% is in the top ten. The source material was sorted CD4+, CD8+, or CD8+CD57+ T cells (not recorded which) from PBMCs. Receptor source: a human donor with aplastic anemia.

This clonotype was counted only a few times. The V call is TRBV6-1, the J call TRBJ2-1, with 7 bases aligning to TRBD2. In germline, CDR1 is MNHNS, CDR2 SASEGT. Trimming at V came to 5 bases and at J to 7 bases, leaving 14 bases not matched to a gene. The CDR3 length is 16 residues. The CDR3 loop is CASSTYRDYSRNEQFF. CDR3 sequence (DNA): TGTGCCAGCAGTACCTACCGGGACTATAGTAGGAATGAGCAGTTCTTC.

V usage is TRBV2 and J usage is TRBJ2-5, with 8 bases fitting TRBD1. The CDR3 extends over 13 amino acids. V was clipped by 9 bases and J by 4 bases; unmatched bases: 7. CDR1 and CDR2 from the germline V gene are SNHLY and FYNNEI. In DNA form, the CDR3 reads TGTGCCAGTATGAGAGGGACAGGAGAGACCCAGTACTTC. It codes for CASMRGTGETQYF.

This clonotype was picked up many times. V and J are TRBV11-2 and TRBJ2-6; D possibly corresponds to TRBD1 (5 bases). Germline V lookup: CDR1 SGHAT, CDR2 FQNNGV. The CDR3 extends over 16 amino acids. V was shortened by 1 base and J by 3 bases, with 10 bases between the two germline ends. As DNA, the CDR3 is TGTGCCAGCAGCTTAGTAGCAGGGATTGGGGCCAACGTCCTGACTTTC. It codes for CASSLVAGIGANVLTF.

This clonotype was counted a few times. V and J are TRBV2 and TRBJ2-3, with 16 bases fitting TRBD2. Germline V gives CDR1 SNHLY, CDR2 FYNNEI. V dropped 4 bases and J dropped 1; count of bases not matched to a gene: 2. There are 17 residues in the CDR3. The CDR3 nucleotides are TGTGCCAGCAGTGGTGGGACTAGCGGGAGGGGCACAGATACGCAGTATTTT. It encodes CASSGGTSGRGTDTQYF.

The rearrangement links TRBV12-3 or TRBV12-4 to TRBJ2-1; TRBD2 is a possible D gene (6 bases). V was shortened by 0 bases and J by 3 bases, with 9 bases between the two germline ends. The CDR3 totals 15 residues. The CDR3 region is CASSLASGDYNEQFF. The CDR3 nucleotides are TGTGCCAGCAGTTTAGCTAGCGGCGACTACAATGAGCAGTTCTTC.

This sequence joins TRBV10-3 and TRBJ1-5; the D gene is possibly TRBD1 (6 bases). Trimming shortened V by 2 bases and J by 5 bases, and 10 bases separated the two germline ends. The CDR3 length is 14 residues. Looked up from germline, CDR1 is ENHRY and CDR2 is SYGVKD. The CDR3 protein is CAISEGAGDQPQHF. The DNA of the CDR3 is TGTGCCATCAGTGAGGGGGCAGGGGATCAGCCCCAGCATTTT.